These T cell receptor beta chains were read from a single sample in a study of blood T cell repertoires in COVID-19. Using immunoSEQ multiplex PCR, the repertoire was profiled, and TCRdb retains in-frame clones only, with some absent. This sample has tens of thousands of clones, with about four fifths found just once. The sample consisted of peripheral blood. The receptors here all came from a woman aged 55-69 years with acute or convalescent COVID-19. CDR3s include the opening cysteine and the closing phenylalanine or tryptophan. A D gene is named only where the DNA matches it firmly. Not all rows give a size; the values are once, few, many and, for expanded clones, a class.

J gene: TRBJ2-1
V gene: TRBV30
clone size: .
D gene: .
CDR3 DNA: TGTGCCTGGCGTGACTTATACAATGAGCAGTTCTTC
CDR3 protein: CAWRDLYNEQFF

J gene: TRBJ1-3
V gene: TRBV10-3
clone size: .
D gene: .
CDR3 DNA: TGTGCCATCAGTGAAGCAGGTTTGGCTGGAAACACCATATATTTT
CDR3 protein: CAISEAGLAGNTIYF

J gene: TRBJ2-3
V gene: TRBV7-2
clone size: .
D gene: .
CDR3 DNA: TGTGCCAGCAGCTCCTCCGTAATCACAGATACGCAGTATTTT
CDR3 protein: CASSSSVITDTQYF

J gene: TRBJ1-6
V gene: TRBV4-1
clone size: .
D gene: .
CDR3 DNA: TGCGCCAGCAGCCAAGCGTGGAGGCAGGGGCTTCAGGGTTCACCCCTCCACTTT
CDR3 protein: CASSQAWRQGLQGSPLHF

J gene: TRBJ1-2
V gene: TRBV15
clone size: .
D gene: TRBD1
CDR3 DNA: TGTGCCACCAGCATCCGGGACAGGGGGGCACGCTACACCTTC
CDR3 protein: CATSIRDRGARYTF

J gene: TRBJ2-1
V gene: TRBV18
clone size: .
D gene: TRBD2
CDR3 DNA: TGTGCCAGCTCACCCCAGACTAGCGGGGGGGCCGGCAATGAGCAGTTCTTC
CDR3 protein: CASSPQTSGGAGNEQFF

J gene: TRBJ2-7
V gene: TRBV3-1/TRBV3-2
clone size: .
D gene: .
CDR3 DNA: TGTGCCAGCAGCCCAGGCCGGGGCGAGCAGTACTTC
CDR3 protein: CASSPGRGEQYF

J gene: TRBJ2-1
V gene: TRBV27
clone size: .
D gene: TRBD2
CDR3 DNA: TGTGCCAGTAGCGGGGGCGGATACAATGAGCAGTTCTTC
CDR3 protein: CASSGGGYNEQFF

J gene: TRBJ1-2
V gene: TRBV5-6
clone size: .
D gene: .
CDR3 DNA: TGTGCCAGCACCCTAAATATGAACTATGGCTACACCTTC
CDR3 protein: CASTLNMNYGYTF

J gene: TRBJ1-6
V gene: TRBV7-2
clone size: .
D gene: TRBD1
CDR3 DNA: TGTGCCAGCAGCCTAACTTTGACAGGGGCAAATTCACCCCTCCACTTT
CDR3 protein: CASSLTLTGANSPLHF

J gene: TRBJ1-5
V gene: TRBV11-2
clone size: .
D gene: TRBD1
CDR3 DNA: TGTGCCAGCAGCCGGGGACAGGGTAATAGCAATCAGCCCCAGCATTTT
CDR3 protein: CASSRGQGNSNQPQHF

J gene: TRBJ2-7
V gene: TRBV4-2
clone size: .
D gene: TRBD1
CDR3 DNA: TGTGCCAGCAGCCAAGCATCAGGGGGTCTTAAGCAGTACTTC
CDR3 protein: CASSQASGGLKQYF

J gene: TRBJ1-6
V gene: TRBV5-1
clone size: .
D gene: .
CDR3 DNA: TGCGCCAGCAGCTTGGCCGAGCCCAATTCACCCCTCCACTTT
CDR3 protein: CASSLAEPNSPLHF

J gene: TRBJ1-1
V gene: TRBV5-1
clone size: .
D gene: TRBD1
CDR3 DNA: TGCGCCAGCAGCTACCTCACGACAGGGGTGGACACTGAAGCTTTCTTT
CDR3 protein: CASSYLTTGVDTEAFF

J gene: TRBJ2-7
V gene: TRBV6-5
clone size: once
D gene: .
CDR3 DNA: TGTGCCAGCAGGGGCTGGCGCGAGCAGTACTTC
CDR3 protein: CASRGWREQYF

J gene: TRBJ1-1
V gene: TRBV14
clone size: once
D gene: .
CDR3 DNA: TGTGCCAGCAGCCAAAACATCTGGCCCAACACTGAAGCTTTCTTT
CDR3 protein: CASSQNIWPNTEAFF

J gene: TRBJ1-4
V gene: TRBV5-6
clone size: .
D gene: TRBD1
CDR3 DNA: TGTGCCAGCAGCTCTCACCTCAACCGAGGGGGCGCCGAAAAACTGTTTTTT
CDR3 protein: CASSSHLNRGGAEKLFF

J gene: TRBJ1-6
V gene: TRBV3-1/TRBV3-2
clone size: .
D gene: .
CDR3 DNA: TGTGCCAGCAGCGCCCGAGCACGGTCACCCCTCCACTTT
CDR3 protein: CASSARARSPLHF

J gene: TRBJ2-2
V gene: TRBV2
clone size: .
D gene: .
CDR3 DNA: TGTGCCATCTCGACAGATACGGCCGGGGAGCTGTTTTTT
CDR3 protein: CAISTDTAGELFF

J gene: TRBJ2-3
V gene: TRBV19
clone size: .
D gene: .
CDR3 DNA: TGTGCCAGTAGTAAATCACCCCCAGGGGGGGATACGCAGTATTTT
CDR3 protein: CASSKSPPGGDTQYF

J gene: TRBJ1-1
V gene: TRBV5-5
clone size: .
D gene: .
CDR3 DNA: TGTGCCAGCAGCTCCCACAGGGTTGAGAACACTGAAGCTTTCTTT
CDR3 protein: CASSSHRVENTEAFF

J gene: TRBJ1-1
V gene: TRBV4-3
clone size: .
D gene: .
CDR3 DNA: TGCGCCAGCAGCCAAGGTACACAGGGCGCCCAAGTTGAAGCTTTCTTT
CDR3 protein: CASSQGTQGAQVEAFF

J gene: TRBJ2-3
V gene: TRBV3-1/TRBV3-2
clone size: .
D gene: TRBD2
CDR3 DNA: TGTGCCAGCAGCCTCAGACTAGCACGAGATACGCAGTATTTT
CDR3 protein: CASSLRLARDTQYF

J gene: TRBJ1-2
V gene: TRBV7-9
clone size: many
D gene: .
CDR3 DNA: TGTGCCAGCAGCCCAACGGACGGACTGAAAAACTATGGCTACACCTTC
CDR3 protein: CASSPTDGLKNYGYTF

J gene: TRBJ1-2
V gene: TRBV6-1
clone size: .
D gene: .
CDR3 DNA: TGTGCCAGCAGTGATTCCAGGGCGAGGCTTGGCTATGGCTACACCTTC
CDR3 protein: CASSDSRARLGYGYTF

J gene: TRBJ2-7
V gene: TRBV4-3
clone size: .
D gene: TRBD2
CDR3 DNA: TGCGCCAGCAGCCAAGAACCCAGCGGGGTTAGCTCCTACGAGCAGTACTTC
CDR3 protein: CASSQEPSGVSSYEQYF

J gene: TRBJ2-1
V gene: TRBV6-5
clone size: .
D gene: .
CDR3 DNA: TGTGCCAGCGGCGGCTTACCAGGGGAGCAGTTCTTC
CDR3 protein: CASGGLPGEQFF

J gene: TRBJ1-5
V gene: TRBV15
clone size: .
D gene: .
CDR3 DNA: TGTGCCACCAGCAGAGTAAGCAATCAGCCCCAGCATTTT
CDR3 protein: CATSRVSNQPQHF

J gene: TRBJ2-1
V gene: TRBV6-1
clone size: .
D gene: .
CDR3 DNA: TGTGCCAGCAGTGAAATCGATAGTGAGCAGTTCTTC
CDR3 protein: CASSEIDSEQFF

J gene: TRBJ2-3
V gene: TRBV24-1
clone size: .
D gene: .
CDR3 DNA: TGTGCCACCAGTGCCCCAGAGGGAGCCGAGGCAGATACGCAGTATTTT
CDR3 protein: CATSAPEGAEADTQYF

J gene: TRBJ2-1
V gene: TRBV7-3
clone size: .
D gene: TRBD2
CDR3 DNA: TGTGCCAGCAGCCCGCTAGCGGGGGCATACAATGAGCAGTTCTTC
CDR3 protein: CASSPLAGAYNEQFF

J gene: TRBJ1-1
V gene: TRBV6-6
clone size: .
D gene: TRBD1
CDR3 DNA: TGTGCCAGCAGTTACTCTGGGACAGTTCGAGAAGCTTTCTTT
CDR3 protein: CASSYSGTVREAFF

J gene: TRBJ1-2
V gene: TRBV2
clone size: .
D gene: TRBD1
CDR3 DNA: TGTGCCAGCTGGGGACAGATTTATTCCTATGGCTACACCTTC
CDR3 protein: CASWGQIYSYGYTF

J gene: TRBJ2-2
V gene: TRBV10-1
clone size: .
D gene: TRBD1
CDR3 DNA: TGCGCCAGCAGTGAGGACAGGGGGCTAGCGGGGAACACCGGGGAGCTGTTTTTT
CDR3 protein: CASSEDRGLAGNTGELFF

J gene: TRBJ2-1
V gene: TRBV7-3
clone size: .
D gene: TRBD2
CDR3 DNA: TGTGCCAGCAGCTTAGGGACTACCTACAATGAGCAGTTCTTC
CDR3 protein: CASSLGTTYNEQFF

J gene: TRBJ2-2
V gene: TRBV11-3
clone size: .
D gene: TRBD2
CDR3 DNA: TGTGCCAGCAGCTTAAAGAGCGGGGGTTACTCCGGGGAGCTGTTTTTT
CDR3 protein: CASSLKSGGYSGELFF

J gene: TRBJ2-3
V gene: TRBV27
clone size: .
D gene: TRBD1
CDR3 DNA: TGTGCCGTCCGGGAACAGGGGGCGGTAGATACGCAGTATTTT
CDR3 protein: CAVREQGAVDTQYF

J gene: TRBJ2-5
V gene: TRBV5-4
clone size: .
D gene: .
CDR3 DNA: TGTGCCAGCAGCTTGAGTCAGGGGTGGGAGACCCAGTACTTC
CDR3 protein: CASSLSQGWETQYF

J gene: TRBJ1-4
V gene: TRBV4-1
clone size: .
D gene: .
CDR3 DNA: TGCGCCAGCAGCCAAGAAGGGGGGGGTGATGAAAAACTGTTTTTT
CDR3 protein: CASSQEGGGDEKLFF

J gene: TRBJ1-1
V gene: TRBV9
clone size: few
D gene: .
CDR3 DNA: TGTGCCAGCAGCGTAGGGGGAGGGAGCACTGAAGCTTTCTTT
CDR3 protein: CASSVGGGSTEAFF

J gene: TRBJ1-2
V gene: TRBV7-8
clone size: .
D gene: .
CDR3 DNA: TGTGCCAGCAGCTCGCGGACTGTAGGCTACACCTTC
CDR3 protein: CASSSRTVGYTF